A single sample gave rise to the 29 T cell receptor beta chains below, sequenced in a study of Graves' ophthalmopathy and Graves' hyperthyroidism. RNA served as the template for amplifying TCR beta CDR3 regions. HTBI-primed first-round RT-PCR preceded second-round multiplex PCR. MiXCR was run by TCRdb on the multiplex PCR reads, yielding one entry per CDR3 protein. This repertoire shows some 200,000 distinct CDR3 sequences, approximately 28% found once; its top ten account for approximately 8.2%. The sequenced sample was peripheral blood. Every receptor here comes from a man between 50 and 59 years old with Graves' ophthalmopathy.

This clonotype was observed many times. V is TRBV5-1 and J is TRBJ2-7; TRBD2 matches 9 bases. There are 16 residues in the CDR3. J lost 1 base, V lost 2 bases, and 7 bases had no gene match. CDR1 and CDR2 (germline): SGHRS, YFSETQ. The chain's CDR3 is CASSFDSGGRSYEQYF. The CDR3 DNA reads TGCGCCAGCAGCTTTGATAGCGGGGGAAGATCCTACGAGCAGTACTTC.

The sample holds many counts of this clonotype. The V and J genes are TRBV20-1 and TRBJ2-2; D tentatively reads TRBD1 or TRBD2 (6 bases each). The CDR3 spans 14 residues. The germline V and J ends were trimmed by 5 bases and 7 bases, with 17 bases remaining between them. Germline V gives CDR1 DFQATT, CDR2 SNEGSKA (reference sequence). CDR3 amino acids: CSALSRGAGGELFF. As DNA, the CDR3 is TGCAGTGCTCTCTCTAGGGGGGCCGGCGGGGAGCTGTTTTTT.

This clonotype was seen repeatedly, ten times or more. A much larger clone differs by one base, so this may be a read error. The chain recombines TRBV12-3 or TRBV12-4 with TRBJ2-5; D may be TRBD1 or TRBD2 (5 bases each). Trimming left V 6 bases short and J 0 bases short, with 11 bases between. The CDR3 is 14 amino acids. CDR3: CASSPGRDQETQYF. The CDR3 nucleotides read TGTGCCAGCAGCCCGGGACGGGACCAAGAGACCCAGTACTTC.

This clonotype has ten or more counts. This chain connects TRBV2 to TRBJ2-3; tentatively, D is TRBD1 (5 bases). Deletions cut 6 bases from V and 4 bases from J, with 11 bases between. The CDR3 loop spans 13 amino acids. Germline loops: CDR1 SNHLY, CDR2 FYNNEI. Written as DNA, the CDR3 is TGTGCCAGCAGGGCGGTGGGGCCAGATACGCAGTATTTT. The encoded protein is CASRAVGPDTQYF.

This clonotype was observed at least ten times. V usage is TRBV6-5 and J usage is TRBJ2-7; D remains unclear. Germline CDR1 reads MNHEY; CDR2 reads SVGAGI. The ends were cut back, 8 bases at V and 0 bases at J, with 20 bases in the middle. The CDR3 covers 16 residues. The CDR3 nucleotides are TGTGCCAGCTCCGATTTCTGGGTCTCGAGCTCCTACGAGCAGTACTTC. Protein product: CASSDFWVSSSYEQYF.

This clonotype was found many times. The rearrangement uses TRBV28 and TRBJ1-2, with a possible D match to TRBD1 (5 bases). V gave up 3 bases and J gave up 4 bases, with 15 bases separating them. The CDR3 consists of 15 residues. Germline CDR1 and CDR2: MDHEN and SYDVKM. The CDR3 bases are TGTGCCAGCAGTTTGGCAGGGAAGTTTAGCTATGGCTACACCTTC. It translates to CASSLAGKFSYGYTF.

Only a few counts were recorded for this clonotype. This chain uses TRBV12-3 or TRBV12-4 with TRBJ1-1; D is ambiguous. V lost 6 bases and J 6 bases, leaving 14 bases between the germline ends. The CDR3 length is 13 residues. CDR3 region: CASRDFKGAEAFF. The CDR3 coding sequence is TGTGCCAGCAGGGACTTCAAGGGCGCTGAAGCTTTCTTT.

This clonotype was counted at least ten times. This chain uses TRBV20-1 with TRBJ2-7; no clear D. In germline, CDR1 is DFQATT, CDR2 SNEGSKA (reference sequence). V dropped 4 bases and J dropped 0 bases, with 7 bases sitting between them. The CDR3 consists of 12 residues. The CDR3 spells CSATESSYEQYF. The CDR3 region has the DNA TGCAGTGCTACAGAGAGCTCCTACGAGCAGTACTTC.

There are many counts of this clonotype. This chain's CDR3 is CAISESGGLDTEAFF. DNA of the CDR3: TGTGCCATCAGTGAGTCGGGGGGGCTGGACACTGAAGCTTTCTTT. V gene TRBV10-3 combines with J gene TRBJ1-1, with TRBD1 as a possible D gene (6 bases). V shed 0 bases and J shed 3 bases, with 11 bases lying between them. The CDR3 extends over 15 amino acids. Germline CDR1 reads ENHRY; CDR2 reads SYGVKD.

This clonotype appeared many times. The chain is built from TRBV29-1 and TRBJ1-1, with TRBD1 matching over 8 bases. CDR3 length: 13 amino acids. Germline values: CDR1 SQVTM, CDR2 ANQGSEA. J lost 3 bases, V lost 5 bases, and 5 bases had no gene match. The chain's CDR3 is CSVSDRADTEAFF. The CDR3 DNA is TGCAGCGTTTCGGACAGGGCGGACACTGAAGCTTTCTTT.

J is TRBJ2-5 and V is TRBV6-1; 8 bases map to TRBD2. The CDR3 length is 15 residues. Germline assignment: CDR1 MNHNS and CDR2 SASEGT. The V and J ends lost 8 bases and 5 bases, in that order; junction bases with no gene match: 13. CDR3 region: CASVTDSGGGETQYF. The CDR3 DNA sequence: TGTGCCAGCGTAACGGACAGCGGGGGTGGGGAGACCCAGTACTTC.

This clonotype was counted many times. The chain uses TRBV6-2 or TRBV6-3 and TRBJ2-5, with 9 bases aligning to TRBD2. With V trimmed by 7 bases and J by 5 bases, 23 bases remained unmatched. Germline V gives CDR1 MNHEY, CDR2 SVGEGT. The CDR3 is 19 amino acids. DNA for the CDR3: TGTGCCAGCACTCCCCATCGGGATAGCGGGAGTGGGTTTCAGGAGACCCAGTACTTC. It yields the protein CASTPHRDSGSGFQETQYF.

At least ten counts were recorded for this clonotype. The chain couples TRBV12-3 or TRBV12-4 to TRBJ2-2; 9 positions agree with TRBD2. CDR3 length: 15 residues. The V segment lost 6 bases and the J segment 4 bases; nucleotides outside the gene matches: 6. This chain's CDR3 is CASSMGLAPTGELFF. In DNA, the CDR3 is TGTGCCAGCAGCATGGGACTAGCTCCCACCGGGGAGCTGTTTTTT.

This clonotype appeared many times. The chain recombines TRBV19 with TRBJ1-1; D is unclear. Germline loops: CDR1 LNHDA, CDR2 SQIVND (reference sequence). This CDR3 comprises 14 residues. Deletions cut 1 base from V and 0 bases from J, with 6 bases between. CDR3 region: CASSIGRLNTEAFF. The CDR3 DNA reads TGTGCCAGTAGTATAGGGCGGCTGAACACTGAAGCTTTCTTT.

This clonotype was detected ten times or more. V gene TRBV7-2 combines with J gene TRBJ2-7; no clear D gene. Germline V gene lookup returns CDR1 SGHTA and CDR2 FQGNSA. The CDR3 has 12 amino acids. The germline V and J ends were trimmed by 5 bases and 2 bases, with 7 bases remaining between them. The CDR3 DNA sequence: TGTGCCAGCAGCCCAGCGCCCTACGAGCAGTACTTC. Amino acid sequence: CASSPAPYEQYF. The entire variable domain, with the rest obtained from reference TRBV7-2 and TRBJ2-7, is as follows: GAGVSQSPSNKVTEKGKDVELRCDPISGHTALYWYRQSLGQGLEFLIYFQGNSAPDKSGLPSDRFSAERTGGSVSTLTIQRTQQEDSAVYLCASSPAPYEQYFGPGTRLTVT.

In this sample, this clonotype turned up many times. The V and J genes are TRBV29-1 and TRBJ2-2; 7 bases agree with TRBD2. V lost 3 bases, J lost 5 bases, and 6 bases stayed unmatched. Germline loops: CDR1 SQVTM, CDR2 ANQGSEA. CDR3 length: 14 amino acids. The CDR3 here is CSVEAAGATGELFF. The CDR3 bases are TGCAGCGTTGAGGCGGCGGGAGCGACCGGGGAGCTGTTTTTT.

This clonotype has ten or more counts. One base away lies a much larger clone, so this may be a sequencing read error. The chain joins TRBV12-3 or TRBV12-4 to TRBJ1-5, with 9 nucleotides matching TRBD1. This CDR3 has 13 residues. V lost 7 bases and J lost 9; bases outside the gene matches: 7. This CDR3 reads CASTWTGDRPQHF. CDR3 nucleotide sequence: TGTGCCAGCACCTGGACAGGGGATCGGCCCCAGCATTTT.

The chain recombines TRBV6-1 with TRBJ2-7, with TRBD2 matching 12 bases. Germline values: CDR1 MNHNS, CDR2 SASEGT. V dropped 5 bases and J dropped 3; count of bases not matched to a gene: 5. This CDR3 spans 15 amino acids. The DNA for the CDR3 is TGTGCCAGCAGTCCAGAGACTAGCGGGAGCTACGAGCAGTACTTC. Its translation: CASSPETSGSYEQYF.

This clonotype was counted many times. This chain links TRBV5-1 with TRBJ2-5; D ambiguous. The CDR3 totals 14 residues. V was trimmed by 0 bases and J by 2 bases, leaving 8 bases between them. Germline V gene data show CDR1 as SGHRS and CDR2 as YFSETQ. CDR3: CASSLATAQETQYF. CDR3 in DNA: TGCGCCAGCAGCTTGGCTACAGCTCAAGAGACCCAGTACTTC.

V and J are TRBV4-3 and TRBJ2-5; D is unresolved. The V end was cut by 0 bases, the J end by 5 bases, with 16 bases between. Germline V gene sequence: CDR1 LGHNA, CDR2 YSLEER. The CDR3 consists of 16 residues. CDR3 sequence: CASSQDPARQEETQYF. As DNA, the CDR3 is TGCGCCAGCAGCCAAGATCCTGCTAGACAAGAGGAGACCCAGTACTTC.

Details on this clonotype: Compared with germline, one end of the junction differs, possibly owing to a read error. The chain recombines TRBV6-5 with TRBJ2-2; no reliable D call. This CDR3 has 13 residues. Germline V CDR1 and CDR2: MNHEY, SVGAGI. CDR3 sequence (DNA): TGTGCCAGCAGTCACTCCCAGGCCGGGGAGCTGTTTTTT. As protein: CASSHSQAGELFF.

This clonotype was seen ten or more times. The chain links TRBV6-5 to TRBJ2-7, with 13 nucleotides matching TRBD2. The V gene end was trimmed by 2 bases and the J gene end by 7 bases; junction bases not matched to a gene: 5. Germline V CDR1 and CDR2: MNHEY, SVGAGI. This CDR3 spans 15 amino acids. The CDR3 is CASSYGTSGKVEQYF. The CDR3 bases are TGTGCCAGCAGTTACGGGACTAGCGGGAAGGTGGAGCAGTACTTC.

The chain joins TRBV6-5 to TRBJ2-5, with TRBD2 as a possible D gene (5 bases). The CDR3 loop spans 14 amino acids. The V end lost 0 bases, the J end lost 1 base, and 6 bases lay between the germline ends. Germline V CDR1 and CDR2: MNHEY, SVGAGI. This CDR3 reads CASSYSDFQETQYF. The CDR3 DNA reads TGTGCCAGCAGTTACTCGGACTTCCAAGAGACCCAGTACTTC.

CDR3 DNA: TGTGCCAGCAGTTTGCCCGGCTCCCATTCACCCCTCCACTTT. Its translation is CASSLPGSHSPLHF. This sequence joins TRBV28 and TRBJ1-6; D unclear. Germline V gene sequence: CDR1 MDHEN, CDR2 SYDVKM. This CDR3 region has 14 residues. The V gene lost 3 bases and the J gene lost 8 bases, with 11 bases spanning the gap.

Ten or more counts support this clonotype. The genes are TRBV7-2 and TRBJ1-1; no definite D call. The ends were cut back, 5 bases at V and 0 bases at J, with 10 bases in the middle. CDR1 and CDR2 from the germline V gene are SGHTA and FQGNSA. The CDR3 has 14 amino acids. CDR3 protein: CASSPLGMNTEAFF. CDR3 nucleotide sequence: TGTGCCAGCAGCCCCCTCGGGATGAACACTGAAGCTTTCTTT.

The chain has TRBV7-9 and TRBJ2-1; 8 positions agree with TRBD1. The length of the CDR3 is 16 residues. Germline V lookup: CDR1 SEHNR, CDR2 FQNEAQ (reference sequence). The junction had 9 bases not matched to a gene; V was cut back by 3 bases and J by 5 bases. The CDR3 sequence: CASSFYRDRNNNEQFF. For the CDR3, the DNA is TGTGCCAGCAGCTTTTACCGGGACAGGAATAACAATGAGCAGTTCTTC.

The chain uses TRBV28 and TRBJ2-7; the D call may be TRBD1 or TRBD2 (6 bases each). V gave up 9 bases and J gave up 7 bases, with 25 bases separating them. The germline V gene has CDR1 MDHEN and CDR2 SYDVKM. The CDR3 loop spans 15 amino acids. DNA of the CDR3: TGTGCCAGTCTTACCCCCGGGACTCTCAGGGGAGAGCAGTACTTC. Protein: CASLTPGTLRGEQYF.

Written as DNA, the CDR3 is TGTGCTAGTGGTTCCCCAAGCTCTGGGGCCAACGTCCTGACTTTC. It encodes CASGSPSSGANVLTF. The V call is TRBV12-5, the J call TRBJ2-6, with D hard to call. Trimming took 4 bases from V and 0 from J, leaving 7 bases between them. Germline CDR1 LGHNT, CDR2 FRNRAP. The CDR3 has 15 residues.

The chain has TRBV2 and TRBJ2-2, with TRBD1 matching over 9 bases. With 11 bases clipped from V and 2 bases from J, the junction kept 9 bases outside the gene matches. CDR1 SNHLY and CDR2 FYNNEI come from the germline V gene. The CDR3 spans 15 residues. The CDR3 is CAQGRTGDNTGELFF. The CDR3 coding sequence is TGTGCCCAAGGCCGGACAGGGGATAACACCGGGGAGCTGTTTTTT.